This section outlines one T cell receptor beta chain sequence together with its context. Its specificity is unknown. The sample originates from a study of shared clonotypes between healthy human individuals. HIV-negative, healthy adults without recent acute infections or vaccinations were the donors. General observations from the study: Non-shared clonotypes showed lower generation probabilities than clonotypes common to all four donors. Enrolling few donors narrowed the genetic and exposure-history diversity that was represented.

It was at deep level that the assay was run. Sequencing was performed with immunoSEQ multiplex PCR; in TCRdb, only in-frame clones are kept and a portion is missing. The data hold more than 900,000 clones, with 75% to 80% observed a single time. Germline V gene data show CDR1 as MDHEN and CDR2 as SYDVKM. The CDR3 sequence is 11 residues long. The V end was cut by 6 bases, the J end by 4 bases, with 4 bases between. The chain couples TRBV28 to TRBJ2-1, with D unresolved. The receptor comes from a man aged 18 to 30 in good health. Some clones in this sample may be carry-over from other donors' samples. The sequenced material came from memory CD4+ T cells from PBMCs. Subset given: CD45RA-negative fraction. In nucleotides, the CDR3 is TGTGCCAGCAGGCGGTACAATGAGCAGTTCTTC. Residues: CASRRYNEQFF.